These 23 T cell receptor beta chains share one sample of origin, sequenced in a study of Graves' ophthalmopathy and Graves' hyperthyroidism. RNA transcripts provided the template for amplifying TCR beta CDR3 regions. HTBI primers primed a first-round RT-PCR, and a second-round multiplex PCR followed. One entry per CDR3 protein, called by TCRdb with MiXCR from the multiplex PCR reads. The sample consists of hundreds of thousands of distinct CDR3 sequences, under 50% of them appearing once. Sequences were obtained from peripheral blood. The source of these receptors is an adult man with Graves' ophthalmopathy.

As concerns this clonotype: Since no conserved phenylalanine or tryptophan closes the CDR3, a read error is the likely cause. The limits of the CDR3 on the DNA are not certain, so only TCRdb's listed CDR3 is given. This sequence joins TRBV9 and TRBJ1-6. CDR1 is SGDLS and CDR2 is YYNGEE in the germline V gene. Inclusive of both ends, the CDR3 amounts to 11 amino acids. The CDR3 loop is CASSVGNSHHY.

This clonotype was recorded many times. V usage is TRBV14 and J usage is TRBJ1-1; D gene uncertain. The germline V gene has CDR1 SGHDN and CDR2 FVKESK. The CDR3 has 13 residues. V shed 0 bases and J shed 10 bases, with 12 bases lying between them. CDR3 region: CASSQEWAAGAFF. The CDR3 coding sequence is TGTGCCAGCAGCCAAGAATGGGCAGCGGGAGCTTTCTTT.

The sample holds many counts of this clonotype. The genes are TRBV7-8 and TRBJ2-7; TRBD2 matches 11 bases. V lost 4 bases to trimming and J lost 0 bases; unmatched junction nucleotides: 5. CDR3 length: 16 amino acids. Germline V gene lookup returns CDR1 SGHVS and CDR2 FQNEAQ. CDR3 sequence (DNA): TGTGCCAGCAGCTCTTTAGCGGGGGGGAGCTCCTACGAGCAGTACTTC. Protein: CASSSLAGGSSYEQYF.

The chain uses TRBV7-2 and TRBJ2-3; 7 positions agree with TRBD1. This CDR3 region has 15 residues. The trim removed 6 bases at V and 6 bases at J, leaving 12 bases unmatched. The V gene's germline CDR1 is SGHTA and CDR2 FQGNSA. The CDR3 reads CASRGRTGRSDTQYF. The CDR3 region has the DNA TGTGCCAGCAGGGGTAGGACAGGTCGGTCGGATACGCAGTATTTT.

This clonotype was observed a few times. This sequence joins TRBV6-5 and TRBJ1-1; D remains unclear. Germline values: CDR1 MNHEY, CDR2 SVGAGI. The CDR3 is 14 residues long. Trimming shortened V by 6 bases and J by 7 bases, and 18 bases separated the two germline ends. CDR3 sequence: CASSPPGRVGEAFF. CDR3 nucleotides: TGTGCCAGCAGCCCCCCCGGGAGGGTGGGTGAAGCTTTCTTT.

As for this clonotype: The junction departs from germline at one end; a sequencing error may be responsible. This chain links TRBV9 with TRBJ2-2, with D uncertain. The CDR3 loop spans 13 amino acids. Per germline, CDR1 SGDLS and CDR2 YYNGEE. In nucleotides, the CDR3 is TGTGCCAGCAGCCAATTGAACCCCGGGGAGCTGTTTTTT. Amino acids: CASSQLNPGELFF.

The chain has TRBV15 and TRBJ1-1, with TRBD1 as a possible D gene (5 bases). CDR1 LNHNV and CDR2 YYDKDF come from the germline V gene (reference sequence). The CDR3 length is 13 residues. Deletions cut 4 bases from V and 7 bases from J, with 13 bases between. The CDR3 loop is CATSTRQRSEAFF. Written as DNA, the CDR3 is TGTGCCACCAGCACCCGACAGCGCAGTGAAGCTTTCTTT.

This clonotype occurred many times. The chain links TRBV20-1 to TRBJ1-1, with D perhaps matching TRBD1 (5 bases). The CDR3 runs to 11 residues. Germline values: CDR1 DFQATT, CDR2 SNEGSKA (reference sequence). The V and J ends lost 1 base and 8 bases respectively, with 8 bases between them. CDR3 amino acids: CSARGGMEAFF. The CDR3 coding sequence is TGCAGTGCTAGAGGGGGCATGGAAGCTTTCTTT.

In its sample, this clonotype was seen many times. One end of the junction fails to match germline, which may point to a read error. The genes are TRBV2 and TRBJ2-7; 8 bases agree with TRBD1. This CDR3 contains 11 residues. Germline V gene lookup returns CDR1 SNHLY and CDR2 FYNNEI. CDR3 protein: CASYGRTGRHF. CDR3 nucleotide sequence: TGTGCCAGCTACGGAAGGACAGGGCGACACTTC.

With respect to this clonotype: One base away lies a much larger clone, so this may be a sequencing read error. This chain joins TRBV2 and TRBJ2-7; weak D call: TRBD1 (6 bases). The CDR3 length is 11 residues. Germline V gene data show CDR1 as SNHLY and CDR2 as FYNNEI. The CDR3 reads CASRGNQGTQF. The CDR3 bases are TGTGCCAGCAGGGGAAACCAGGGGACCCAATTT.

Here the CDR3 reads CASSPSQGSHEQYF. The CDR3 region has the DNA TGTGCCAGCTCACCCTCTCAGGGTTCTCACGAGCAGTACTTC. The gene calls are TRBV25-1 and TRBJ2-7, with D maybe TRBD1 (5 bases). The CDR3 length is 14 residues. Germline V CDR1 and CDR2: MGHDK, SYGVNS. Deletions cut 8 bases from V and 5 bases from J, with 19 bases between.

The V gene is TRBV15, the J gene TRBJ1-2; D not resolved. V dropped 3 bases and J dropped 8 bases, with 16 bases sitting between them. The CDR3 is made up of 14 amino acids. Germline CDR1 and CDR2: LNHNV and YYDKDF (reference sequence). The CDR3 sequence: CATSSQVGPGGYTF. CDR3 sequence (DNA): TGTGCCACCAGCAGCCAGGTGGGCCCGGGAGGCTACACCTTC.

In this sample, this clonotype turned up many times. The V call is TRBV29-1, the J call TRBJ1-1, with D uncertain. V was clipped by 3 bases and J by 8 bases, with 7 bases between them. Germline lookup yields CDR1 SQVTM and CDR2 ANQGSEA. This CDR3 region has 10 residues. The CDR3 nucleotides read TGCAGCGTTGATAGCAGGGAAGCTTTCTTT. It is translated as CSVDSREAFF.

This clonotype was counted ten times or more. CDR3 DNA: TGTGCCAGCAGCAGAGCCGGTGCCTGGACAGTTAACTATGGCTACACCTTC. Translated, it gives CASSRAGAWTVNYGYTF. The chain joins TRBV14 to TRBJ1-2; D is possibly TRBD1 (6 bases). Germline CDR1 and CDR2: SGHDN and FVKESK. Trimming pared 5 bases from V and 1 base from J, leaving 20 bases between. The CDR3 has 17 residues.

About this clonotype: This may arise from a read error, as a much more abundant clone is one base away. The CDR3 is CASSLARQGMREQYF. CDR3 in DNA: TGTGCCAGCAGCTTAGCAAGACAGGGGATGCGCGAGCAGTACTTC. The chain combines TRBV7-9 with TRBJ2-7, with 8 bases that match TRBD1. In germline, CDR1 is SEHNR, CDR2 FQNEAQ (reference sequence). This CDR3 contains 15 residues. The ends lost 0 bases at V and 6 bases at J; junction bases unmatched: 7.

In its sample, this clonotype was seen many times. The CDR3 DNA reads TGTGCCAGCAGCGTAGGTGAGACAGGGGTGATTCGCACTGAAGCTTTCTTT. This sequence encodes CASSVGETGVIRTEAFF. The genes are TRBV9 and TRBJ1-1, with 8 bases matching TRBD1. The J segment lost 4 bases and the V segment lost 0 bases, leaving 11 bases of the junction unmatched. CDR1 and CDR2 from the germline V gene are SGDLS and YYNGEE. The CDR3 totals 17 residues.

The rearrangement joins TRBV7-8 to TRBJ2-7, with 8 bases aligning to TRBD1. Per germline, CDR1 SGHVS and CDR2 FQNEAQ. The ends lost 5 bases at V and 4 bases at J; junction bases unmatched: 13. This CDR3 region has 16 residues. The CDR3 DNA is TGTGCCAGCAGCCCGCAGACAGGGGTCCTAAGATACGAGCAGTACTTC. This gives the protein CASSPQTGVLRYEQYF. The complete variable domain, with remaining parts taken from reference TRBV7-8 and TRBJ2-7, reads GAGVSQSPRYKVAKRGQDVALRCDPISGHVSLFWYQQALGQGPEFLTYFQNEAQLDKSGLPSDRFFAERPEGSVSTLKIQRTQQEDSAVYLCASSPQTGVLRYEQYFGPGTRLTVT.

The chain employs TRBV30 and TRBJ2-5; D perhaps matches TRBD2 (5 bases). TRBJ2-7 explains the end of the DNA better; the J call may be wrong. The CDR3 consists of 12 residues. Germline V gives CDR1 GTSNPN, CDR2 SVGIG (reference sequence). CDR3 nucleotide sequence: TGTGCCTGGAGTCGGGAAAACTACGAGCAGTACTTC. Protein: CAWSRENYEQYF.

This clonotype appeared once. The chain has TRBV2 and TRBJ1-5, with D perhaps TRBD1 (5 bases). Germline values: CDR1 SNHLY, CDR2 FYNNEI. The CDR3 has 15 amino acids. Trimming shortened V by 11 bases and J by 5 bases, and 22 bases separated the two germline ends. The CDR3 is CAWSEGRPHHQPQHF. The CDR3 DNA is TGTGCCTGGAGTGAGGGGAGACCCCATCATCAGCCCCAGCATTTT. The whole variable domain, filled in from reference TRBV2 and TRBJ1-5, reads EPEVTQTPSHQVTQMGQEVILRCVPISNHLYFYWYRQILGQKVEFLVSFYNNEISEKSEIFDDQFSVERPDGSNFTLKIRSTKLEDSAMYFCAWSEGRPHHQPQHFGDGTRLSIL.

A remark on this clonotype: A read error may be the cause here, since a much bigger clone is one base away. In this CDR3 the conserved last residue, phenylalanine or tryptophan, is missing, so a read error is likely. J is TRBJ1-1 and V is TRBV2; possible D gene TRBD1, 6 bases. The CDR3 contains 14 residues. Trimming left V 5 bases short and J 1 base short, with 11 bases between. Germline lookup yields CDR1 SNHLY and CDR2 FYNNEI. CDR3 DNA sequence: TGTGCCAGCAGTTTCCAACAGGGGAACACTGAAGCTTTCTCT. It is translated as CASSFQQGNTEAFS.

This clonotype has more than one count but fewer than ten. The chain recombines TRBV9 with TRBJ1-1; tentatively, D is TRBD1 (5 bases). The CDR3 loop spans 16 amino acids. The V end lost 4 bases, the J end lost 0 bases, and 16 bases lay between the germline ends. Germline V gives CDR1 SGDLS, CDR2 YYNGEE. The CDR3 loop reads CASSPTGAGLNTEAFF. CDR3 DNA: TGTGCCAGCAGCCCGACCGGGGCAGGGTTGAACACTGAAGCTTTCTTT.

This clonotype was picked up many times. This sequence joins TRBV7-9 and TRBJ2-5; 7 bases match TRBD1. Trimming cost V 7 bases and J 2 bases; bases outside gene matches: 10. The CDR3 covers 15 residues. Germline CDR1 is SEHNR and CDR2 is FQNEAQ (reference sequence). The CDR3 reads CASTNPRDSQETQYF. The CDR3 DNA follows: TGTGCCAGCACCAACCCCCGGGACAGTCAAGAGACCCAGTACTTC. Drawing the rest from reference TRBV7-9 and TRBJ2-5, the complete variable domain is DTGVSQNPRHKITKRGQNVTFRCDPISEHNRLYWYRQTLGQGPEFLTYFQNEAQLEKSRLLSDRFSAERPKGSFSTLEIQRTEQGDSAMYLCASTNPRDSQETQYFGPGTRLLVL.

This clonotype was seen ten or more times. CDR3 region: CASSQGDRFHEQYF. The CDR3 DNA follows: TGTGCCAGCAGTCAAGGGGACAGGTTCCACGAGCAGTACTTC. The chain links TRBV6-5 to TRBJ2-7, with 8 bases that match TRBD1. Germline values: CDR1 MNHEY, CDR2 SVGAGI. This CDR3 has 14 residues. V dropped 5 bases and J dropped 5; count of bases not matched to a gene: 8.